This record covers a single T cell receptor (beta chain). Its antigen remains unknown. 60 Vbeta and 13 Jbeta primers were used in PCR. Measured with immunoSEQ multiplex PCR; TCRdb has only the in-frame clones, and not every one. The repertoire holds 150,000 to 180,000 clones, with roughly 72% as singletons. This record comes from a study of cytomegalovirus exposure and HLA in healthy donors. Overall study findings and caveats: Upon later analysis, HLA-associated TCR beta chains proved more clonally expanded than other, equally common chains. The HLA-A and HLA-B alleles of most subjects were reportedly predicted accurately from TCR beta sequences.

Trimming at V came to 4 bases and at J to 6 bases, leaving 5 bases not matched to a gene. The germline V gene encodes CDR1 SNHLY and CDR2 FYNNEI. This CDR3 spans 14 amino acids. The sequence derives from a man aged 25 to 45 in good health and CMV-seronegative. The chain has TRBV2 and TRBJ2-3, with 9 bases lining up with TRBD2. Sequenced input: PBMCs. CDR3 nucleotides: TGTGCCAGCAGTGTTAAAGGACTAGCGGATACGCAGTATTTT. Translation gives CASSVKGLADTQYF. The full variable domain, completed using reference TRBV2 and TRBJ2-3, is EPEVTQTPSHQVTQMGQEVILRCVPISNHLYFYWYRQILGQKVEFLVSFYNNEISEKSEIFDDQFSVERPDGSNFTLKIRSTKLEDSAMYFCASSVKGLADTQYFGPGTRLTVL.